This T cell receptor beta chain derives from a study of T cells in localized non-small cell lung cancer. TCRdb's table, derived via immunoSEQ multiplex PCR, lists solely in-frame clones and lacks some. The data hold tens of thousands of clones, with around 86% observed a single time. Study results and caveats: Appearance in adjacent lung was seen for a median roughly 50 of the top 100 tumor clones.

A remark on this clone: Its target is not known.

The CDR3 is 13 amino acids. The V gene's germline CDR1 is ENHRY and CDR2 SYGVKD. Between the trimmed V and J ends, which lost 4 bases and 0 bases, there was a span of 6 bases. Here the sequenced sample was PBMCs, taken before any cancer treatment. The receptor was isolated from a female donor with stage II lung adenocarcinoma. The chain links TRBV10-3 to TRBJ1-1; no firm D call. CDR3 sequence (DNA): TGTGCCATCAGTGGCGGATTGAACACTGAAGCTTTCTTT. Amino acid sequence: CAISGGLNTEAFF.